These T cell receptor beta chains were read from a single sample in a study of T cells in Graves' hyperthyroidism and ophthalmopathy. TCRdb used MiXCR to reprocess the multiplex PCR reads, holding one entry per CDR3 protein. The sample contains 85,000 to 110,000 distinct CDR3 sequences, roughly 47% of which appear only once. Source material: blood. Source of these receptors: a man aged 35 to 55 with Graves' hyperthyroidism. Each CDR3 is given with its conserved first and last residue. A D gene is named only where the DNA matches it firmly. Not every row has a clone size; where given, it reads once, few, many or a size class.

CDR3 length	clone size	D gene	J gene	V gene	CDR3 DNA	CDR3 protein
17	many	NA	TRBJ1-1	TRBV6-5	TGTGCCAGCATGGATCTAGGAGTCATTAACCTGAACACTGAAGCTTTCTTT	CASMDLGVINLNTEAFF
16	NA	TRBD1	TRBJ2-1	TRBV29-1	TGCAGCTCAGACAGGGGCACCGGCGTACATGGCATTGAGCAGTTCTTC	CSSDRGTGVHGIEQFF
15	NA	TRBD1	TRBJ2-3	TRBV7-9	TGTGCCTGCGCGCCCACAGGGGCTCACACAGATACGCAGTATTTT	CACAPTGAHTDTQYF
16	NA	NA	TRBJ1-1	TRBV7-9	TGTGCCAGCAGCTACAGGCTCAACACCGGGGAGACTGAAGCTTTCTTT	CASSYRLNTGETEAFF
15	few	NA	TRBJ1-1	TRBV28	TGTGCCAGTCACGTTACCGGGACCGTGAACACTGAAGCTTTCTTT	CASHVTGTVNTEAFF
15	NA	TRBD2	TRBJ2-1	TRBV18	TGTGCCAGCTCACCAAGGACTAGCGGGGGCAATGAGCAGTTCTTC	CASSPRTSGGNEQFF
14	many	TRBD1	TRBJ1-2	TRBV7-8	TGTGCCAGCAGCCAAGAGACAGGGGGGGCTGGCTACACCTTC	CASSQETGGAGYTF
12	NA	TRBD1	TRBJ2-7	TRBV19	TGTGCCAGTAGTGTGGACAGGGGCGAGCAGTACTTC	CASSVDRGEQYF
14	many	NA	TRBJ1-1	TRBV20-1	TGCAGTGCTAGAGATTCCGCAGCGAACACTGAAGCTTTCTTT	CSARDSAANTEAFF
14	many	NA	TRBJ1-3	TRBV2	TGTGCCAGCAGTTACAGGGCCTCTGGAAACACCATATATTTT	CASSYRASGNTIYF
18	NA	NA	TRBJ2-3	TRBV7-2	TGTGCCAGCAGCTTAGCGATGCCCGGGGGAGGATTCACGGGTACGCAGTATTTT	CASSLAMPGGGFTGTQYF
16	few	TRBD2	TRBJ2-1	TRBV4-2	TGTGCCAGCAGCCAAGAAGGCGGGGGGGGGCTCAATGAGCAGTTCTTC	CASSQEGGGGLNEQFF
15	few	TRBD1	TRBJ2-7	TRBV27	TGTGCCAGCAGTTTCACGACAGGGGGGACGCCCGAGCAGTACTTC	CASSFTTGGTPEQYF
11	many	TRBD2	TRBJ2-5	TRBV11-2	TGTGCCAGCAGCCGTAGCGGGGGGCCAAATTTC	CASSRSGGPNF